In its sample, the clone carrying this T cell receptor (beta chain) was seen a few times. What it binds is not known. These data are taken from a study of identical twins. Study-wide results and caveats: Zero-insertion findings could be partly confounded by invariant cells (MAIT and iNKT cells).

Template switching, a step in the protocol, added a universal primer site, and cDNA carried unique molecular identifiers. TCRdb used MiXCR to reprocess the 5' RACE reads, holding one entry per CDR3 protein. Here the sample spans 420,000 or so distinct CDR3 sequences, around 20% being singletons. V lost 0 bases, J lost 7 bases, and 15 bases lay in between. This CDR3 has 15 amino acids. CDR1 is LGHDT and CDR2 is YNNKEL in the germline V gene (reference sequence). The source material was naive T cells sorted from blood. The chain couples TRBV3-1 to TRBJ1-2, with a weak D call TRBD1 (5 bases). This TCR was sampled from a man aged 45-65 years in good health. This CDR3 reads CASSQDGARDSGYTF. In nucleotides, the CDR3 is TGTGCCAGCAGCCAAGATGGGGCTAGGGATTCTGGCTACACCTTC. Using reference TRBV3-1 and TRBJ1-2 for the parts outside the CDR3, the full variable domain is DTAVSQTPKYLVTQMGNDKSIKCEQNLGHDTMYWYKQDSKKFLKIMFSYNNKELIINETVPNRFSPKSPDKAHLNLHINSLELGDSAVYFCASSQDGARDSGYTFGSGTRLTVV.